Reported below is one T cell receptor beta chain. It lacks a known antigen. The sample holds no much larger clone one base away, and base qualities are not on file. CD8 naive samples were obtained by positive selection for CCR7 among CD45RO-negative cells, yielding a CD45RA+CCR7+ population from which TemRA cells were excluded. The donors were healthy, HIV-negative adults who had no recently reported acute infections or vaccinations. Every donor was a Caucasian adult residing in Nashville, Tennessee, USA. Blood was obtained by leukapheresis, after which PBMCs were separated by Ficoll-Histopaque density gradient centrifugation and cryopreserved in liquid nitrogen vapor phase. Purity and quantity of every magnetically sorted T cell population were checked by analytical flow cytometry. Genomic DNA was isolated from every sorted fraction and measured by UV absorbance on a Nanodrop 2000c. The data belong to a study of shared clonotypes between healthy human individuals (dated by TCRdb to the early 2020s). For the wider study: The cohort comprised a couple of women and three men aged 18 to 49 years. For each donor, CD4 naive and CD4 memory were each run on three plates, CD8 naive on two plates, and CD8 memory on one plate. To estimate repertoire size and how much clonotypes are shared between individuals, the study performed deep sequencing of blood TCR repertoires from a few healthy adults. Each donor's leukapheresis produced roughly between about 0.9 and 9.5 billion PBMCs. To increase sequencing depth and limit assay-specific biases, different laboratories used diverse techniques to prepare libraries and sequence TCR repertoires. Points the paper makes about the study in general: The genetic and exposure-history diversity represented was limited by the small number of donors. Naive subsets generally had larger estimated clonotype richness than memory subsets. Rarefaction of sorted-subset datasets indicated incomplete sequencing despite the large sequencing depth. Only blood was sampled, and tissue TCR repertoires likely differ from those in blood. Pairwise subsampling led to the expectation that sequencing depth would affect the degree of clonotype sharing among donors. When a few donors were compared, the shared fraction of clonotypes was about 5% for naive CD4, around 4% for naive CD8, 2% to 2.5% for memory CD4, and about 0.36% for memory CD8. Compared with non-shared clonotypes, the clonotypes found in all four sorted-subset donors had higher generation probabilities.

In the germline V gene, CDR1 corresponds to SGHVS and CDR2 to FQNEAQ. V is cut by 8 bases and J by 5 bases, and the space between the germline ends is 13 bases. Taken from cysteine to phenylalanine, the CDR3 has 13 residues. Just the 39-base CDR3 DNA is kept, in frame starting at base 1. Using the deep immunoSEQ assay, TCR CDR3 regions were amplified from genomic DNA by multiplex PCR. Genomic DNA extracted from each cell subset was distributed evenly over all wells of several immunoSEQ 96-well plates, and each plate served as one replicate. For sorted subsets, about 210 ng of genomic DNA, equivalent to 25,000 to 35,000 T cell genomes, went into each replicate PCR. Purified libraries were measured with a Qubit 3.0 fluorometer, size-checked on a Bioanalyzer 2100, and measured again with the KAPA Library Quantification kit. Every immunoSEQ 96-well plate was sequenced on a dedicated single-read 150-cycle Illumina NextSeq 550 flow cell. Per the authors' processing: The immunoSEQ output contained only junctional sequences without quality scores, so filtering could not match that applied to full-length reads. Sequences were annotated with PyIR, a Python wrapper for IgBLAST v1.9, using IMGT germline references to assign V/J genes and CDR3. Reads with weak V/J assignments (E-value above 1e-6), missing CDR3, stop codons, out-of-frame junctions, or ambiguous translated residues were removed. V3J clonotypes were defined as sequences sharing the same inferred V gene, J gene, and CDR3 amino acid sequence. Percentage overlap between repertoires was calculated by dividing the number of shared unique clonotypes by the size of the smaller repertoire. RTK rarefaction, the Chao1 estimator, and Recon v2.1 estimates of unobserved clonotypes were used to assess repertoire richness. Generation probabilities were computed with OLGA for all TCRbeta clonotypes obtained by the gDNA method from several donors. Not all clones reach the TCRdb copy of this immuneACCESS table, which keeps in-frame sequences only. Checked studies attribute under half of the gap to unresolved V genes and leave the rest unexplained. Clonal size and the V and J genes are those of that table, whereas D and trimming came from the DNA. A total of some 2.1 million clones appear in this sample, approximately 94% of them only once. The ten largest clones take up 0.85% to 1.2% of the sample.

Sequencing was done on a sample of naive CD8+ T cells sorted from blood. The cell subset or site tag for this specimen amounts to: CD45RA+CCR7+. This TCR derives from a man between 18 and 35 years old in good health. The chain couples TRBV7-8 to TRBJ2-1; D gene: possibly TRBD2, on 6 matching bases. The bases are TGTGCCAGCGGGACTGACCCAAACAATGAGCAGTTCTTC. Its protein reads: CASGTDPNNEQFF.